What follows are 10 T cell receptor beta chains derived from one specimen sequenced in a study of CD8 T cells in Susac syndrome. The RNA, about 0.45 to 1 ug, was put through reverse transcription using random hexamers. Using its own MiXCR run on the immunoSEQ multiplex PCR reads, TCRdb lists one record per CDR3 protein. The repertoire holds 200,000 to 250,000 distinct CDR3 sequences, with 95% as singletons. The specimen was CD4+ T cells from PBMCs. All receptors derive from a human donor with multiple sclerosis.

V and J are TRBV30 and TRBJ1-1; 9 bases align to TRBD1. Germline CDR1 and CDR2: GTSNPN and SVGIG (reference sequence). Trimming removed 2 bases from V and 5 bases from J; junction bases left unmatched: 6. The CDR3 is 14 residues long. The CDR3, as DNA: TGTGCCTGGAGTCCGACAGGGGGAGGGACTGAAGCTTTCTTT. This gives the protein CAWSPTGGGTEAFF.

The V and J genes are TRBV5-4 and TRBJ2-2, with 8 bases identical to TRBD1. This CDR3 region has 14 residues. Germline V gives CDR1 SGHNT, CDR2 YYREEE (reference sequence). With V trimmed by 3 bases and J by 4 bases, 2 bases remained unmatched. In DNA, the CDR3 is TGTGCCAGCAGCTACGGGACAGGCACCGGGGAGCTGTTTTTT. This encodes CASSYGTGTGELFF.

The CDR3 nucleotides are TGTGCTAGTGGCCTCTCGGACTCAAAACAGTTCTTC. This codes for CASGLSDSKQFF. The chain couples TRBV12-5 to TRBJ2-1; TRBD2 might be the D (5 bases). The CDR3 contains 12 residues. V lost 6 bases, J lost 13 bases, and 16 bases lay in between. Per germline, CDR1 LGHNT and CDR2 FRNRAP.

This clonotype was seen just once. V is TRBV24-1 and J is TRBJ2-1; 8 bases are shared with TRBD2. The CDR3 is made up of 14 amino acids. Germline V CDR1 and CDR2: KGHDR, SFDVKD. The V segment lost 9 bases and the J segment 8 bases; nucleotides outside the gene matches: 11. The DNA of the CDR3 is TGTGCCACCCAGGAGAGCGGGAGAAGGGATGAGCAGTTCTTC. Residues: CATQESGRRDEQFF.

J is TRBJ1-6 and V is TRBV7-9; possible D gene TRBD1, 6 bases. The V and J ends lost 5 bases and 9 bases respectively, with 14 bases between them. Germline-derived CDR1 and CDR2 are SEHNR and FQNEAQ (reference sequence). The CDR3 contains 14 residues. CDR3: CASSVDRMASPLHF. The CDR3 DNA reads as TGTGCCAGCAGCGTAGACAGGATGGCTTCACCCCTCCACTTT.

This chain uses TRBV9 with TRBJ1-1, with D perhaps matching TRBD1 (5 bases). CDR1 is SGDLS and CDR2 is YYNGEE in the germline V gene. The CDR3 covers 16 residues. With 3 bases removed from V and 3 bases from J, the gap between germline ends came to 18 bases. CDR3 sequence reads: CASSGRDSNGDTEAFF. For the CDR3, the DNA is TGTGCCAGCAGCGGACGGGACTCCAATGGGGACACTGAAGCTTTCTTT.

The V call is TRBV2, the J call TRBJ2-1; 14 nucleotides line up with TRBD2. Trimming took 6 bases from V and 10 from J; bases not matched to a gene: 8. Germline assignment: CDR1 SNHLY and CDR2 FYNNEI. There are 15 residues in the CDR3. This CDR3 reads CASRPLGLAGDEQFF. The CDR3 bases are TGTGCCAGCAGGCCCTTGGGACTAGCGGGAGACGAGCAGTTCTTC. Supplemented by reference TRBV2 and TRBJ2-1, the full variable domain reads EPEVTQTPSHQVTQMGQEVILRCVPISNHLYFYWYRQILGQKVEFLVSFYNNEISEKSEIFDDQFSVERPDGSNFTLKIRSTKLEDSAMYFCASRPLGLAGDEQFFGPGTRLTVL.

In DNA form, the CDR3 reads TGTGCCAGCTCACCGCAGAGTGGCGGCTACACCTTC. As protein: CASSPQSGGYTF. The chain uses TRBV18 and TRBJ1-2; D gene unclear. Germline CDR1 is KGHSH and CDR2 is LQKENI. The CDR3 covers 12 residues. V lost 3 bases to trimming and J lost 8 bases, with 10 bases between them.

The chain carries TRBV7-9 and TRBJ1-1, with unresolved D. V was clipped by 2 bases and J by 5 bases, with 12 bases between them. Per the germline V gene, CDR1 is SEHNR and CDR2 is FQNEAQ (reference sequence). This CDR3 has 14 amino acids. The CDR3 region is CASSLQAEGTEAFF. CDR3 in DNA: TGTGCCAGCAGCTTACAGGCGGAGGGAACTGAAGCTTTCTTT.

V usage is TRBV6-2 or TRBV6-3 and J usage is TRBJ1-2; TRBD1 matches at 9 bases. The junction had 4 bases not matched to a gene; V was cut back by 4 bases and J by 7 bases. Germline V gene lookup returns CDR1 MNHEY and CDR2 SVGEGT. The CDR3 totals 13 residues. This CDR3 reads CASSFGTGLGYTF. For the CDR3, the DNA is TGTGCCAGCAGTTTTGGGACAGGGCTTGGCTACACCTTC.